Shown below are 18 T cell receptor beta chains from a single sample sequenced in a study of early T cells in non-severe SARS-CoV-2 infection. Via MiXCR, TCRdb re-called the 5' RACE reads, giving one row per CDR3 protein. The sample lists about 71,000 distinct CDR3 sequences, over 10% occurring once. Sequencing was performed on whole blood, taken at baseline. The receptor source for this set is an adult who was a healthcare worker with PCR-confirmed SARS-CoV-2 infection or an uninfected control (not recorded which).

There are a few counts of this clonotype. The chain is built from TRBV12-3 or TRBV12-4 and TRBJ2-7; 10 bases are shared with TRBD2. The CDR3 extends over 15 amino acids. Unmatched junction bases numbered 9, after V lost 5 bases and J lost 5 bases. DNA for the CDR3: TGTGCCAGCAGTAAAAAGCGGGGGGGGACGGACGAGCAGTACTTC. Encoded protein: CASSKKRGGTDEQYF.

CDR3 sequence: CATGDRGRGTEAFF. DNA for the CDR3: TGTGCCACAGGGGACAGGGGGCGCGGCACTGAAGCTTTCTTT. V and J are TRBV6-2 or TRBV6-3 and TRBJ1-1, with 12 bases aligning to TRBD1. The germline V gene has CDR1 MNHEY and CDR2 SVGEGT. J gave up 4 bases and V 10 bases, and 7 bases lay outside the gene matches. The CDR3 sequence is 14 residues long.

This clonotype turned up a few times. The V and J genes are TRBV11-2 and TRBJ1-2, with TRBD1 identical over 7 bases. The CDR3 runs to 14 residues. J lost 4 bases, V lost 1 base, and 3 bases had no gene match. Germline V gene lookup returns CDR1 SGHAT and CDR2 FQNNGV. CDR3 sequence reads: CASSLAGQSYGYTF. The CDR3 DNA reads TGTGCCAGCAGCTTAGCGGGACAGTCCTATGGCTACACCTTC.

This clonotype has at least ten counts. The V and J genes are TRBV27 and TRBJ2-3; tentatively, D is TRBD2 (6 bases). Trimming cost V 2 bases and J 3 bases, with 15 bases left between them. The germline CDR1 and CDR2 sequences are MNHEY and SMNVEV (reference sequence). The CDR3 covers 16 residues. The CDR3 loop reads CASSLMASGGTDTQYF. The CDR3 bases are TGTGCCAGCAGTTTAATGGCTAGTGGAGGGACAGATACGCAGTATTTT.

The rearrangement uses TRBV12-3 or TRBV12-4 and TRBJ2-3; D gene unclear. The germline V and J ends were trimmed by 6 bases and 5 bases, with 9 bases remaining between them. The CDR3 length is 12 residues. CDR3 residues: CASSYRLDTQYF. For the CDR3, the DNA is TGTGCCAGCAGCTATCGCCTAGATACGCAGTATTTT.

The rearrangement links TRBV11-2 to TRBJ1-6, with TRBD1 matching over 10 bases. Per the germline V gene, CDR1 is SGHAT and CDR2 is FQNNGV. V was pared by 5 bases and J by 14 bases, with 6 bases of the junction left unmatched. This CDR3 spans 13 amino acids. DNA for the CDR3: TGTGCCAGCAGCCCGGGACAGGGGATTTCCCTCCACTTT. As protein: CASSPGQGISLHF.

This clonotype has ten or more counts. V is TRBV20-1 and J is TRBJ1-4; TRBD1 might be the D (6 bases). The germline CDR1 and CDR2 sequences are DFQATT and SNEGSKA (reference sequence). Trimming removed 3 bases at V and 0 bases at J, with 11 bases between. This CDR3 is 15 amino acids long. CDR3 in DNA: TGCAGTGCTAGCGGCAGGGACACAACTAATGAAAAACTGTTTTTT. Translated: CSASGRDTTNEKLFF.

This clonotype showed up many times. This chain uses TRBV13 with TRBJ2-7, with 9 bases aligning to TRBD2. The germline gives CDR1 PRHDT, CDR2 FYEKMQ (reference sequence). This CDR3 spans 15 amino acids. The ends lost 5 bases at V and 7 bases at J; junction bases unmatched: 12. CDR3 residues: CASSPPGGGAREQYF. DNA of the CDR3: TGTGCCAGCAGCCCTCCGGGCGGGGGGGCCAGGGAGCAGTACTTC.

This clonotype was observed at least ten times. The chain joins TRBV9 to TRBJ2-3; TRBD2 agrees at 9 bases. CDR1 is SGDLS, CDR2 YYNGEE, per germline. CDR3 length: 16 amino acids. J gave up 0 bases and V 4 bases, and 6 bases lay outside the gene matches. The CDR3 here is CASSPGGGVSTDTQYF. The CDR3 DNA reads as TGTGCCAGCAGCCCCGGCGGGGGGGTTAGCACAGATACGCAGTATTTT.

This clonotype showed up just a few times. The chain is built from TRBV5-5 and TRBJ2-3, with a possible D match to TRBD1 (6 bases). V gave up 7 bases and J gave up 2 bases, with 14 bases separating them. Germline CDR1 SGHKS, CDR2 YYEKEE (reference sequence). The CDR3 is made up of 14 amino acids. The chain's CDR3 is CASGGPVFTDTQYF. DNA for the CDR3: TGTGCCAGCGGGGGCCCGGTATTCACAGATACGCAGTATTTT.

This clonotype was observed a handful of times. The chain combines TRBV28 with TRBJ1-6; D is uncertain. The germline V and J ends were trimmed by 2 bases and 7 bases, with 15 bases remaining between them. Germline values: CDR1 MDHEN, CDR2 SYDVKM. The CDR3 has 16 amino acids. The chain's CDR3 is CASSLPPTDQNSPLHF. The CDR3 bases are TGTGCCAGCAGTTTACCTCCAACGGACCAGAATTCACCCCTCCACTTT.

V is TRBV25-1 and J is TRBJ2-7; perhaps TRBD1 as D (5 bases). CDR3 length: 13 residues. Trimming took off 4 bases at V and 3 bases at J, with 10 bases between the two ends. Looked up from germline, CDR1 is MGHDK and CDR2 is SYGVNS. The CDR3 sequence is CASSVAGFYEQYF. The CDR3 DNA follows: TGTGCCAGCAGTGTGGCAGGGTTCTACGAGCAGTACTTC.

This clonotype was picked up one time. The chain uses TRBV6-5 and TRBJ2-7; 14 nucleotides align to TRBD2. Germline V gene sequence: CDR1 MNHEY, CDR2 SVGAGI. V was clipped by 0 bases and J by 4 bases; unmatched bases: 2. CDR3 length: 16 residues. The CDR3: CASSYSGTSGSYEQYF. The CDR3 DNA reads TGTGCCAGCAGTTACTCAGGGACTAGCGGGAGTTACGAGCAGTACTTC.

This chain connects TRBV18 to TRBJ1-2; 7 bases line up with TRBD1. Per germline, CDR1 KGHSH and CDR2 LQKENI. The CDR3 spans 13 residues. V lost 1 base, J lost 7 bases, and 3 bases stayed unmatched. The CDR3 nucleotides read TGTGCCAGCTCACCACAGGGGGCGCTTGGCTACACCTTC. Its translation is CASSPQGALGYTF.

This clonotype was recorded a few times. The chain carries TRBV7-2 and TRBJ1-3, with a weak D call TRBD1 (5 bases). CDR1 and CDR2 from the germline V gene are SGHTA and FQGNSA. V lost 2 bases and J 1 base, leaving 15 bases between the germline ends. The CDR3 length is 17 residues. CDR3: CASSLRWDGLSGNTIYF. The DNA for the CDR3 is TGTGCCAGCAGCTTACGGTGGGACGGCCTGTCTGGAAACACCATATATTTT. The entire variable domain, with the rest obtained from reference TRBV7-2 and TRBJ1-3, is as follows: GAGVSQSPSNKVTEKGKDVELRCDPISGHTALYWYRQSLGQGLEFLIYFQGNSAPDKSGLPSDRFSAERTGGSVSTLTIQRTQQEDSAVYLCASSLRWDGLSGNTIYFGEGSWLTVV.

Only a few counts were recorded for this clonotype. The V and J genes are TRBV7-2 and TRBJ2-4; D is possibly TRBD1 (5 bases). CDR1 is SGHTA, CDR2 FQGNSA, per germline. V lost 3 bases to trimming and J lost 0 bases, with 15 bases between them. CDR3 length: 17 residues. CDR3 DNA sequence: TGTGCCAGCAGCTTTTGGGGCAGGGCGCTAGCCAAAAACATTCAGTACTTC. Its protein product is CASSFWGRALAKNIQYF. Based on the CDR3 plus reference TRBV7-2 and TRBJ2-4, the full variable domain is GAGVSQSPSNKVTEKGKDVELRCDPISGHTALYWYRQSLGQGLEFLIYFQGNSAPDKSGLPSDRFSAERTGGSVSTLTIQRTQQEDSAVYLCASSFWGRALAKNIQYFGAGTRLSVL.

The chain is built from TRBV6-1 and TRBJ2-1; 7 positions match TRBD1. The germline V gene has CDR1 MNHNS and CDR2 SASEGT. The CDR3 is 15 residues long. The V segment lost 7 bases and the J segment 6 bases; nucleotides outside the gene matches: 12. Here the CDR3 reads CASTQGVGWGNEQFF. CDR3 nucleotides: TGTGCCAGCACCCAGGGGGTGGGGTGGGGCAATGAGCAGTTCTTC.

This clonotype occurred a few times. The V gene is TRBV19, the J gene TRBJ1-4, with D maybe TRBD1 (6 bases). From germline, CDR1 is LNHDA and CDR2 SQIVND (reference sequence). The CDR3 contains 13 residues. Trimming shortened V by 11 bases and J by 0 bases, and 10 bases separated the two germline ends. The DNA of the CDR3 is TGTGCCTCCAGACAGGCAACTAATGAAAAACTGTTTTTT. It yields the protein CASRQATNEKLFF.